The clone carrying this TCR beta chain has a count of ten or more. Antigen: not known. The data are from a study of beta chain bispecific antibodies for T cell cancers. Germline V gene lookup returns CDR1 LNHDA and CDR2 SQIVND (reference sequence). The V and J ends lost 1 base and 3 bases respectively, with 6 bases between them. The length of the CDR3 is 13 residues. Each CDR3 protein is one row after TCRdb ran MiXCR on the 5' RACE reads. The sample holds about 20,000 distinct CDR3 sequences, roughly 3% seen once. Points from the study as a whole: TRBV5-6, highly similar to TRBV5-5, is cross-recognized by anti-TRBV5-5 antibody. The leukemia cells, rather than normal T cells, gave most of the targeted TRBV signal.

Blood mononuclear cells were expanded for 3 to 4 days using either OKT3 anti-CD3 antibody or CD3/CD28 beads. Approximately 50,000 normal T cells were cocultured with approximately 50,000 target cells and bispecific antibody. This clonotype was obtained from a human donor in good health. Some clones in this sample may be carry-over from other donors' samples. Material: healthy donor T cells cultured with leukemia cells. This rearrangement joins TRBV19 to TRBJ1-1; D gene ambiguous. This CDR3 reads CASSIGRDTEAFF. DNA for the CDR3: TGTGCCAGTAGTATAGGGAGGGACACTGAAGCTTTCTTT.